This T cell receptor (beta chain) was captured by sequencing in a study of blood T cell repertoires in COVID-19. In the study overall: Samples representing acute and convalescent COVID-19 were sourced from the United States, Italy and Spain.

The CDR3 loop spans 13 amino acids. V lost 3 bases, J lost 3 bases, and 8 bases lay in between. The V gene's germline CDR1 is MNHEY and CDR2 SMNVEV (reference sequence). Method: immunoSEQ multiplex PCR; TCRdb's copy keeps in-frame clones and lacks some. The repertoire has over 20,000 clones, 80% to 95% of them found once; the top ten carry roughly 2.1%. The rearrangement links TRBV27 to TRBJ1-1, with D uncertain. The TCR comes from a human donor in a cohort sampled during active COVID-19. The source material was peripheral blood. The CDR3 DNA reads TGTGCCAGCAGTTTGCAGGAATACACTGAAGCTTTCTTT. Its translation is CASSLQEYTEAFF.